Each of the 8 T cell receptor beta chains below was sequenced from the same sample in a study of T cell changes during pregnancy in multiple sclerosis. Method: immunoSEQ multiplex PCR; TCRdb's copy keeps in-frame clones and lacks some. The data hold 55,000 to 80,000 clones, with roughly 92% observed a single time. This material consisted of CD8+ T cells from peripheral blood mononuclear cells, taken in the second trimester of pregnancy. The receptors derive from a female donor with multiple sclerosis, enrolled in a pregnancy study.

The V call is TRBV27, the J call TRBJ2-1, with 10 nucleotides matching TRBD2. Germline CDR1 is MNHEY and CDR2 is SMNVEV (reference sequence). V gave up 7 bases and J gave up 8 bases; unmatched junction bases: 8. CDR3 size: 14 residues. For the CDR3, the DNA is TGTGCCAGCACGCTAGCGGGAGCATTCGATGAGCAGTTCTTC. Its translation is CASTLAGAFDEQFF.

This clone came up once. This sequence joins TRBV6-1 and TRBJ1-1, with 7 nucleotides matching TRBD1. Germline CDR1 and CDR2: MNHNS and SASEGT. The CDR3 extends over 15 amino acids. Trimming removed 2 bases from V and 2 bases from J; junction bases left unmatched: 5. The CDR3 reads CASSESPGGNTEAFF. In DNA, the CDR3 is TGTGCCAGCAGTGAATCCCCAGGGGGAAACACTGAAGCTTTCTTT.

The genes are TRBV27 and TRBJ2-1, with TRBD2 matching over 12 bases. CDR3 length equals 13 residues. The trim removed 6 bases at V and 15 bases at J, leaving 9 bases unmatched. Germline CDR1 MNHEY, CDR2 SMNVEV (reference sequence). CDR3 bases: TGTGCCAGCAGCCTCCCGACTAGCGGGAGTTTGTTCTTC. Translating it yields CASSLPTSGSLFF.

J is TRBJ1-5 and V is TRBV28, with D possibly matching TRBD1 (6 bases). Between the trimmed V and J ends, which lost 3 bases and 0 bases, there was a span of 9 bases. The CDR3 has 15 amino acids. Germline V gene data show CDR1 as MDHEN and CDR2 as SYDVKM. CDR3 amino acids: CASSLGTYSNQPQHF. In DNA form, the CDR3 reads TGTGCCAGCAGTTTGGGGACATATAGCAATCAGCCCCAGCATTTT.

This sequence joins TRBV7-9 and TRBJ1-4, with a tentative D call TRBD1 (5 bases). Germline V lookup: CDR1 SEHNR, CDR2 FQNEAQ (reference sequence). Between the trimmed V and J ends, which lost 5 bases and 8 bases, there was a span of 15 bases. There are 14 residues in the CDR3. CDR3 residues: CASSPTERGEKLFF. CDR3 bases: TGTGCCAGCAGCCCCACAGAAAGGGGAGAAAAACTGTTTTTT.

This sequence joins TRBV9 and TRBJ2-1, with 10 bases matching TRBD2. Germline assignment: CDR1 SGDLS and CDR2 YYNGEE. The CDR3 length is 15 residues. Trimming removed 3 bases from V and 7 bases from J; junction bases left unmatched: 7. The CDR3, as DNA: TGTGCCAGCAGCGCCAGAGCGGGAGGGCCTAATGAGCAGTTCTTC. It encodes CASSARAGGPNEQFF.

The chain recombines TRBV15 with TRBJ2-6; 7 positions agree with TRBD2. V lost 4 bases, J lost 4 bases, and 16 bases stayed unmatched. In germline, CDR1 is LNHNV, CDR2 YYDKDF (reference sequence). The CDR3 length is 19 residues. This CDR3 reads CATSTTPLWEGPGANVLTF. Here the CDR3 DNA reads TGTGCCACCAGCACTACCCCGTTGTGGGAGGGCCCCGGGGCCAACGTCCTGACTTTC.

The chain combines TRBV6-1 with TRBJ1-2; no clear D. In germline, CDR1 is MNHNS, CDR2 SASEGT. Between the trimmed V and J ends, which lost 6 bases and 6 bases, there was a span of 8 bases. The CDR3 covers 11 residues. The CDR3: CASRRGDGYTF. CDR3 DNA: TGTGCCAGCAGGCGCGGGGATGGCTACACCTTC.